Sequencing of this TCR beta chain was carried out in a study of Ad26.COV2.S vaccination and SARS-CoV-2 variants. Study-level results: Quantification of TCR breadth and depth may have yielded underestimates of total T cell responses. A substantial breadth of spike-specific CD8+ and CD4+ T cell responses after vaccination has been reported.

Treatment indicated: some 20 received Ad26.COV2.S at low or high dose, single or two shots; roughly 5 received placebo; per-sample allocation not given. All samples were drawn on day 63, counting from the first vaccine or placebo injection. In Boston, the donor was an adult between 18-55 years of age. Note on this clone: The antigen remains undetermined.

With 4 bases clipped from V and 0 bases from J, the junction kept 6 bases outside the gene matches. CDR3 size: 16 residues. The germline V gene has CDR1 SGHNT and CDR2 YYREEE (reference sequence). Profiled with immunoSEQ multiplex PCR; TCRdb holds only in-frame clones, not every one. The repertoire consists of some 240,000 clones, with around 90% occurring once and the leading ten covering approximately 3%. Material: peripheral blood, obtained in a trial of Ad26.COV2.S vaccine versus placebo. The chain combines TRBV5-4 with TRBJ1-2; TRBD1 agrees at 10 bases. The receptor comes from a person aged 18-60 years who received the Ad26.COV2.S COVID-19 vaccine or a placebo. The CDR3 DNA reads TGTGCCAGCAGCCCGGGACAGGGGCCCACTAACTATGGCTACACCTTC. Translated: CASSPGQGPTNYGYTF.